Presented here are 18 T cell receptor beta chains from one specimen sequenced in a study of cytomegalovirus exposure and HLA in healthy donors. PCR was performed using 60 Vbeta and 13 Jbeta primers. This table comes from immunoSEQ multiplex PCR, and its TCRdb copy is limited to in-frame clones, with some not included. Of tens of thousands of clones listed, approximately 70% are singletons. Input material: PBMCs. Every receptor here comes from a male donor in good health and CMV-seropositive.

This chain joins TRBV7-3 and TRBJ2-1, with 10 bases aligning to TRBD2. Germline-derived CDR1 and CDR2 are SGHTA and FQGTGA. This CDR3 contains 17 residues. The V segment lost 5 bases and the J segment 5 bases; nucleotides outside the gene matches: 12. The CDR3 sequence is CASSHGGRAGGNNEQFF. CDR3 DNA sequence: TGTGCCAGCAGCCACGGAGGGCGAGCGGGAGGGAACAATGAGCAGTTCTTC. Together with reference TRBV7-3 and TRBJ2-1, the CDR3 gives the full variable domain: GAGVSQTPSNKVTEKGKYVELRCDPISGHTALYWYRQSLGQGPEFLIYFQGTGAADDSGLPNDRFFAVRPEGSVSTLKIQRTERGDSAVYLCASSHGGRAGGNNEQFFGPGTRLTVL.

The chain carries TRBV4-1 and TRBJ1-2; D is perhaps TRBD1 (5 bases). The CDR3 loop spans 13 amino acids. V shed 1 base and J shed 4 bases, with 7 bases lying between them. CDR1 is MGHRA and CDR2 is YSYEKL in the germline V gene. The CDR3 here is CASSQGQSYGYTF. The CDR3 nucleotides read TGCGCCAGCAGCCAAGGACAGAGCTATGGCTACACCTTC.

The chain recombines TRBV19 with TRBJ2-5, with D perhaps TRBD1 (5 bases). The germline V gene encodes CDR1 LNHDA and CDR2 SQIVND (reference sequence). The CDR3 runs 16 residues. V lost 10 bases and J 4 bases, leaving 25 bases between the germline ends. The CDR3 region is CATKRSGQGDRETQYF. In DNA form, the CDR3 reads TGTGCCACCAAGCGCTCCGGGCAGGGCGACCGAGAGACCCAGTACTTC.

For the CDR3, the DNA is TGTGCCTGGAGTATGGCAGGCAATGAAAAACTGTTTTTT. Encoded protein: CAWSMAGNEKLFF. The V and J genes are TRBV30 and TRBJ1-4, with D uncertain. The CDR3 spans 13 residues. In germline, CDR1 is GTSNPN, CDR2 SVGIG (reference sequence). V lost 2 bases and J lost 5, with 9 bases in between.

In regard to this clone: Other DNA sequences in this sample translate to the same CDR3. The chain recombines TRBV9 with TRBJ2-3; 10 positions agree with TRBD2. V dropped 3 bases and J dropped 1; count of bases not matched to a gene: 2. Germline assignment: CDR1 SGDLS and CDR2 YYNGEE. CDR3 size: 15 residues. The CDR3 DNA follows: TGTGCCAGCAGCGCCCTAGCGGGGGGCACAGATACGCAGTATTTT. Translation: CASSALAGGTDTQYF.

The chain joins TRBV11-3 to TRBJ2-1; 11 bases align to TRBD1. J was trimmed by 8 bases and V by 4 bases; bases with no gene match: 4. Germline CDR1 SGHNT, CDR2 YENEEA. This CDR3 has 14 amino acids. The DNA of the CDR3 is TGTGCCAGCAGCTCTAGGACAGGGGGCGATGAGCAGTTCTTC. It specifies CASSSRTGGDEQFF.

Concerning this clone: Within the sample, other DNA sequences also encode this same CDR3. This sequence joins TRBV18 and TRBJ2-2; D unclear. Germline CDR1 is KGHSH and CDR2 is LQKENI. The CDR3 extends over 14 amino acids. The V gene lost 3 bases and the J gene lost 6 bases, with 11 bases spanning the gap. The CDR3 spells CASSPRHLAGELFF. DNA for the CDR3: TGTGCCAGCTCACCGCGACATTTGGCCGGGGAGCTGTTTTTT.

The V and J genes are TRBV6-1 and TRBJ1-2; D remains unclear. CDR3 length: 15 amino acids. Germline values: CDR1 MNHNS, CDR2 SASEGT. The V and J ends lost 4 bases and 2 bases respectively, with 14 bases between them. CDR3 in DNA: TGTGCCAGCAGTGCTCTATACACAGCCAACTATGGCTACACCTTC. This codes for CASSALYTANYGYTF.

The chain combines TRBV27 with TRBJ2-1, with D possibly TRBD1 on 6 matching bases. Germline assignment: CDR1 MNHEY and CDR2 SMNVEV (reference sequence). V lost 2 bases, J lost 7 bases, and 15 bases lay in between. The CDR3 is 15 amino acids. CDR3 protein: CASSLGPGARNEQFF. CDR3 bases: TGTGCCAGCAGTTTAGGGCCAGGGGCACGGAATGAGCAGTTCTTC.

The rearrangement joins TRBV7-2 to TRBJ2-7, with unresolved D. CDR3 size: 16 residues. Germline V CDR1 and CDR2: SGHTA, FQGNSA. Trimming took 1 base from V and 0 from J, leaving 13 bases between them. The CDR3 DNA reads TGTGCCAGCAGCTTAGTTCCCAACCCCAGCTCCTACGAGCAGTACTTC. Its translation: CASSLVPNPSSYEQYF.

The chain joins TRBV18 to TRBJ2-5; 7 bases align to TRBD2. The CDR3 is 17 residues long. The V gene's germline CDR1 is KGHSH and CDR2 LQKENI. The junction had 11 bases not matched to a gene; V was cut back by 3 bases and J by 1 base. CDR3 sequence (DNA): TGTGCCAGCTCACCTCTACGCGGGGGATCTTCCCAAGAGACCCAGTACTTC. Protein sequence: CASSPLRGGSSQETQYF.

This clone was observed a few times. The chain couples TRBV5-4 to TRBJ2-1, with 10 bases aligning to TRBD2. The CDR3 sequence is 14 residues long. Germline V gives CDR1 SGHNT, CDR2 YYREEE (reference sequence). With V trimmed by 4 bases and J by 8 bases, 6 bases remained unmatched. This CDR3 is CASSPAGGRHEQFF. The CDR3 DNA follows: TGTGCCAGCAGCCCAGCGGGGGGGCGCCATGAGCAGTTCTTC. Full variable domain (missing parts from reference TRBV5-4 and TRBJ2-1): ETGVTQSPTHLIKTRGQQVTLRCSSQSGHNTVSWYQQALGQGPQFIFQYYREEENGRGNFPPRFSGLQFPNYSSELNVNALELDDSALYLCASSPAGGRHEQFFGPGTRLTVL.

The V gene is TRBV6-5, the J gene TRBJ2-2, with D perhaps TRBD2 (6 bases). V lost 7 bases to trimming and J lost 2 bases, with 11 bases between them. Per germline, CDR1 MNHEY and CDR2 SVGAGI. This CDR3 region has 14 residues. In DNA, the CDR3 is TGTGCCAGCACCCTTAGCGGTAACACCGGGGAGCTGTTTTTT. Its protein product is CASTLSGNTGELFF.

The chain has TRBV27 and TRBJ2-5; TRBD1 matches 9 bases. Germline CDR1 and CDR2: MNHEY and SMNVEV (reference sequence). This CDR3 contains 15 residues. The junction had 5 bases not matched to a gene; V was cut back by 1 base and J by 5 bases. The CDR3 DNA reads TGTGCCAGCAGTTTATTAGGGACAGGGAGGGAGACCCAGTACTTC. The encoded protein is CASSLLGTGRETQYF.

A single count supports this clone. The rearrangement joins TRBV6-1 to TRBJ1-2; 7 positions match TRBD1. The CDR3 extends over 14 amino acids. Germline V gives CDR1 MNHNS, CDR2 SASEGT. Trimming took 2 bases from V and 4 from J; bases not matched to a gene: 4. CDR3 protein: CASSETGVGYGYTF. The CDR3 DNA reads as TGTGCCAGCAGTGAAACAGGGGTGGGCTATGGCTACACCTTC.

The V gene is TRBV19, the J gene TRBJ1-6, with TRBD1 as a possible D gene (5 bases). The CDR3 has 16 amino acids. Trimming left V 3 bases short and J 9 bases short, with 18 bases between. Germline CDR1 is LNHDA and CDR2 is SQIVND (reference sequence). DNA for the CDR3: TGTGCCAGTAGTATCCTAGACAGAGCGTCCCCTTCACCCCTCCACTTT. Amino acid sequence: CASSILDRASPSPLHF.

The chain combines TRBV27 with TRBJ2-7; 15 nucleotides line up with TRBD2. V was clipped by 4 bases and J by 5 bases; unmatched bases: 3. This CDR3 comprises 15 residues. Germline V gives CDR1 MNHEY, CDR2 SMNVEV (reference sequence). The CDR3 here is CASSSGLAGGHEQYF. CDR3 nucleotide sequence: TGTGCCAGCAGTTCGGGACTAGCGGGAGGCCACGAGCAGTACTTC.

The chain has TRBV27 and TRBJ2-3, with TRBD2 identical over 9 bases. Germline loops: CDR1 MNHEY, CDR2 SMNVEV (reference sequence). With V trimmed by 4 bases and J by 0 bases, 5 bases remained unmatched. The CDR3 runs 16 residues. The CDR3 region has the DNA TGTGCCAGCAGTTCTGGCAGCGGGGGGAGCACAGATACGCAGTATTTT. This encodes CASSSGSGGSTDTQYF.